This T cell receptor beta chain was captured in a study of blood T cell repertoires in COVID-19. As processed by the authors: Counts of nucleated cells, estimated from reference gene primer amplification, were obtained. Here immunoSEQ multiplex PCR was the method, and the copy in TCRdb shows in-frame clones only, minus some. Clone size and the V and J calls come from that table; the DNA yielded D and trimming. The sample lists about 130,000 clones, 70% to 90% seen once, with around 2.5% in the top ten. Two negative PCRs, clearance, or symptom resolution were required of recovered Cohort 3 donors. The TCR comes from a woman between 50 and 59 years old who had recovered from COVID-19. The specimen was PBMCs or T cells enriched from blood (not recorded which).

The CDR3 bases are TGTGCCAGTAGTGCGGGGACAGGGGGATATGGCTACACCTTC. The encoded protein is CASSAGTGGYGYTF. J is TRBJ1-2 and V is TRBV19, with 11 bases identical to TRBD1. The trim removed 5 bases at V and 5 bases at J, leaving 4 bases unmatched. CDR1 and CDR2 (germline): LNHDA, SQIVND (reference sequence). There are 14 residues in the CDR3.